This TCR beta chain was recorded in a study of shared clonotypes between healthy human individuals. CD8 cells regarded as naive lacked CD45RO, were positively chosen for CCR7, and omitted terminally differentiated effector memory CD45RA+ cells. This CDR3 spans 15 amino acids. Germline V gene data show CDR1 as SNHLY and CDR2 as FYNNEI. Trimming shortened V by 6 bases and J by 0 bases, and 12 bases separated the two germline ends. Genomic DNA (from each subset) was split evenly across several immunoSEQ plates. Using immunoSEQ multiplex PCR, the repertoire was profiled, and TCRdb retains in-frame clones only, with some absent. The profile shows hundreds of thousands of clones, roughly 96% of them singletons.

Sequencing input: naive CD8+ T cells sorted from blood. The receptor's source is a woman in her 30s in good health. The chain uses TRBV2 and TRBJ1-3; D gene ambiguous. As DNA, the CDR3 is TGTGCCAGCAGAGAGGCCTTCTCCTCTGGAAACACCATATATTTT. Its translation: CASREAFSSGNTIYF.